Below are 26 T cell receptor beta chains sequenced from a single sample in a study of low-dose radiotherapy and immunotherapy resistance in tumors. First-strand cDNA relied on TRAV- and TRBV-specific primers spanning alpha and beta chains. TCRs were put through roughly 20 PCR cycles of amplification with Phusion. A constant-region primer and the V-primer adapter served as the primer pair. TCRdb re-derived calls from the reads in MiXCR, one entry per CDR3 protein. Here the sample spans more than 9,000 distinct CDR3 sequences, around 75% being singletons. The receptors were gathered from a human donor with advanced metastatic prostate, ovarian, gallbladder or colorectal cancer (not recorded which). This table probably holds off-target reads from a library built for another chain.

This chain links TRBV9 with TRBJ1-4; D perhaps matches TRBD1 (5 bases). The CDR3 spans 15 residues. Germline CDR1 reads SGDLS; CDR2 reads YYNGEE. Trimming left V 0 bases short and J 7 bases short, with 13 bases between. The CDR3 nucleotides read TGTGCCAGCAGCGTAGCTTGGCAGGGCGGTGAAAAACTGTTTTTT. Translation: CASSVAWQGGEKLFF.

The J gene is TRBJ2-4, the V gene TRBV29-1; 12 nucleotides match TRBD1. Germline assignment: CDR1 SQVTM and CDR2 ANQGSEA. Trimming took 0 bases from V and 3 from J; bases not matched to a gene: 15. The CDR3 is 20 residues long. The CDR3 DNA sequence: TGCAGCGTTGAAGATCGGAGTCCGGGACAGGGGGCTCGGGGCAAAAACATTCAGTACTTC. Translated: CSVEDRSPGQGARGKNIQYF. Based on the CDR3 plus reference TRBV29-1 and TRBJ2-4, the full variable domain is SAVISQKPSRDICQRGTSLTIQCQVDSQVTMMFWYRQQPGQSLTLIATANQGSEATYESGFVIDKFPISRPNLTFSTLTVSNMSPEDSSIYLCSVEDRSPGQGARGKNIQYFGAGTRLSVL.

In the case of this clonotype: At one end, the junction sequence differs from germline, possibly due to a read error. V usage is TRBV27 and J usage is TRBJ1-1; 9 positions match TRBD1. The germline CDR1 and CDR2 sequences are MNHEY and SMNVEV (reference sequence). The CDR3 covers 14 residues. Written as DNA, the CDR3 is TGTGCCAGCAGTTCGTTGGGACAGGGTCAGCGCTTTCTTTTT. Translating gives CASSSLGQGQRFLF.

This clonotype has just one count. This chain connects TRBV28 to TRBJ2-7, with 8 bases that match TRBD2. Germline loops: CDR1 MDHEN, CDR2 SYDVKM. Trimming at V came to 6 bases and at J to 7 bases, leaving 11 bases not matched to a gene. The CDR3 runs to 14 residues. The CDR3 reads CASSPPGTRGEQYF. The CDR3 bases are TGTGCCAGCAGCCCACCCGGGACTAGGGGAGAGCAGTACTTC.

The chain carries TRBV29-1 and TRBJ1-1; the D gene is possibly TRBD1 (6 bases). The CDR3 consists of 11 residues. Germline assignment: CDR1 SQVTM and CDR2 ANQGSEA. Trimming took 5 bases from V and 7 from J, leaving 11 bases between them. The CDR3 is CSVRQVFEAFF. The CDR3 coding sequence is TGCAGCGTTCGACAGGTATTTGAAGCTTTCTTT. Looking up the rest from reference TRBV29-1 and TRBJ1-1 gives the full variable domain: SAVISQKPSRDICQRGTSLTIQCQVDSQVTMMFWYRQQPGQSLTLIATANQGSEATYESGFVIDKFPISRPNLTFSTLTVSNMSPEDSSIYLCSVRQVFEAFFGQGTRLTVV.

This chain joins TRBV18 and TRBJ2-5; 7 bases are a match to TRBD2. CDR3 length: 16 residues. Per the germline V gene, CDR1 is KGHSH and CDR2 is LQKENI. With 3 bases clipped from V and 0 bases from J, the junction kept 7 bases outside the gene matches. This chain's CDR3 is CASSPGLAAYQETQYF. DNA for the CDR3: TGTGCCAGCTCACCCGGCCTAGCGGCGTACCAAGAGACCCAGTACTTC.

This clonotype was seen a single time. The V call is TRBV20-1, the J call TRBJ2-3; 8 nucleotides match TRBD2. The trim removed 2 bases at V and 7 bases at J, leaving 11 bases unmatched. Germline CDR1 DFQATT, CDR2 SNEGSKA (reference sequence). The CDR3 is 15 amino acids. The CDR3: CSARSPRGATNTQYF. The CDR3 bases are TGCAGTGCTAGATCCCCGCGGGGGGCCACGAATACGCAGTATTTT.

As regards this clonotype: One end of the junction is discordant with germline, which a read error may explain. DNA of the CDR3: TGTGCCAGCAGCTTGAGGAACACCTACAATGAGCAGTTCTTC. Translation: CASSLRNTYNEQFF. This chain links TRBV5-3 with TRBJ2-1, with unresolved D. TRBV5-3 is an ORF, with its function uncertain. The CDR3 has 14 amino acids.

This clonotype was counted once. This chain links TRBV28 with TRBJ2-5, with a possible D match to TRBD2 (6 bases). This CDR3 has 14 residues. V shed 4 bases and J shed 4 bases, with 13 bases lying between them. Per the germline V gene, CDR1 is MDHEN and CDR2 is SYDVKM. CDR3 loop: CASSSPQGGETQYF. The CDR3 nucleotides read TGTGCCAGCAGTTCCCCCCAGGGAGGAGAGACCCAGTACTTC.

The sample holds one count of this clonotype. The chain combines TRBV5-1 with TRBJ2-7; 7 nucleotides match TRBD2. Looked up from germline, CDR1 is SGHRS and CDR2 is YFSETQ. The length of the CDR3 is 14 residues. The junction had 9 bases not matched to a gene; V was cut back by 8 bases and J by 1 base. The CDR3 loop reads CASGLSGGSYEQYF. The CDR3 nucleotides read TGCGCCAGTGGCCTTTCGGGAGGATCCTACGAGCAGTACTTC.

In this sample, this clonotype turned up once. The gene calls are TRBV5-6 and TRBJ2-1, with D possibly being TRBD2 (5 bases). Trimming cost V 3 bases and J 9 bases, with 10 bases left between them. The CDR3 has 12 residues. CDR1 is SGHDT and CDR2 is YYEEEE in the germline V gene. The CDR3 here is CASSSLLGEQFF. CDR3 sequence (DNA): TGTGCCAGCAGCTCTTTACTAGGTGAGCAGTTCTTC.

This chain connects TRBV24-1 to TRBJ2-1, with D possibly TRBD1 on 6 matching bases. CDR3 length: 16 residues. V lost 2 bases and J lost 6, with 16 bases in between. Germline loops: CDR1 KGHDR, CDR2 SFDVKD. The CDR3 nucleotides read TGTGCCACCAGTGATTCTACAGGGTATCGCAGCAATGAGCAGTTCTTC. As protein: CATSDSTGYRSNEQFF.

V and J are TRBV29-1 and TRBJ1-5; weak D call: TRBD1 (6 bases). CDR1 is SQVTM and CDR2 is ANQGSEA in the germline V gene. This CDR3 spans 13 amino acids. V was pared by 4 bases and J by 4 bases, with 11 bases between. CDR3 sequence: CSVGGAGNQPQHF. CDR3 nucleotides: TGCAGCGTTGGGGGGGCGGGGAATCAGCCCCAGCATTTT.

This sequence joins TRBV6-5 and TRBJ2-1; D is ambiguous. Looked up from germline, CDR1 is MNHEY and CDR2 is SVGAGI. The CDR3 is made up of 13 amino acids. Trimming removed 8 bases at V and 9 bases at J, with 17 bases between. This chain's CDR3 is CASQVANYPEQFF. DNA for the CDR3: TGTGCCAGCCAAGTGGCTAATTACCCTGAGCAGTTCTTC.

Only one count was recorded for this clonotype. CDR3 sequence: CASSKLREQYF. As DNA, the CDR3 is TGTGCCAGCAGCAAACTCCGCGAGCAGTACTTC. J is TRBJ2-7 and V is TRBV7-2; D ambiguous. The CDR3 is made up of 11 amino acids. Germline-derived CDR1 and CDR2 are SGHTA and FQGNSA. The germline V and J ends were trimmed by 5 bases and 6 bases, with 8 bases remaining between them.

The chain has TRBV28 and TRBJ2-7; no clear D gene. The germline V gene encodes CDR1 MDHEN and CDR2 SYDVKM. This CDR3 spans 9 amino acids. V gave up 9 bases and J gave up 7 bases, with 7 bases separating them. The CDR3 bases are TGTGCCAGTGGTGAGGAGCAGTACTTC. Protein product: CASGEEQYF.

The chain couples TRBV12-3 or TRBV12-4 to TRBJ2-7, with 13 bases lining up with TRBD2. The junction had 2 bases not matched to a gene; V was cut back by 4 bases and J by 5 bases. The CDR3 length is 14 residues. CDR3 sequence reads: CASSSGLAGDEQYF. The CDR3 DNA is TGTGCCAGCAGTTCCGGACTAGCGGGGGACGAGCAGTACTTC.

V is TRBV5-4 and J is TRBJ2-1, with 8 bases matching TRBD2. This CDR3 has 17 amino acids. Germline lookup yields CDR1 SGHNT and CDR2 YYREEE (reference sequence). V shed 4 bases, J shed 0 bases, and the junction held 9 bases outside the gene matches. The CDR3 coding sequence is TGTGCCAGCAGCCAAATCGCTAGCGGGCGCTCCTACAATGAGCAGTTCTTC. Protein product: CASSQIASGRSYNEQFF.

V usage is TRBV4-3 and J usage is TRBJ1-1; no definite D call. V lost 0 bases, J lost 11 bases, and 16 bases lay in between. The CDR3 has 14 amino acids. Germline CDR1 is LGHNA and CDR2 is YSLEER. The CDR3 loop is CASSQEGWLPGAFF. CDR3 DNA sequence: TGCGCCAGCAGCCAAGAAGGGTGGCTGCCGGGGGCTTTCTTT.

The J gene is TRBJ2-5, the V gene TRBV20-1; TRBD1 is a possible D gene (7 bases). Trimming shortened V by 4 bases and J by 1 base, and 13 bases separated the two germline ends. Germline V lookup: CDR1 DFQATT, CDR2 SNEGSKA (reference sequence). The CDR3 has 14 amino acids. This CDR3 is CSATQGGRQETQYF. CDR3 in DNA: TGCAGTGCTACCCAGGGGGGACGCCAAGAGACCCAGTACTTC.

This clonotype showed up just once. The chain uses TRBV7-9 and TRBJ1-2; 7 bases map to TRBD1. The ends lost 5 bases at V and 5 bases at J; junction bases unmatched: 5. There are 13 residues in the CDR3. Germline values: CDR1 SEHNR, CDR2 FQNEAQ (reference sequence). CDR3 coding DNA: TGTGCCAGCAGCCTACAGGGGCCTTATGGCTACACCTTC. This encodes CASSLQGPYGYTF.

The V gene is TRBV7-2, the J gene TRBJ1-3; D might be TRBD1 (6 bases). V lost 5 bases and J 8 bases, leaving 10 bases between the germline ends. Germline CDR1 is SGHTA and CDR2 is FQGNSA. CDR3 length equals 12 residues. CDR3 in amino acids: CASSGRGHTIYF. The CDR3 region has the DNA TGTGCCAGCAGCGGCAGGGGACACACCATATATTTT.

The chain is built from TRBV20-1 and TRBJ2-1, with TRBD2 matching over 11 bases. The CDR3 spans 15 residues. CDR1 DFQATT and CDR2 SNEGSKA come from the germline V gene (reference sequence). The junction had 12 bases not matched to a gene; V was cut back by 5 bases and J by 9 bases. The CDR3 sequence is CSAREGLAGGGEQFF. CDR3 coding DNA: TGCAGTGCTCGTGAAGGCCTAGCGGGAGGTGGTGAGCAGTTCTTC.

The chain employs TRBV28 and TRBJ2-1; D might be TRBD2 (7 bases). Germline-derived CDR1 and CDR2 are MDHEN and SYDVKM. V was clipped by 4 bases and J by 6 bases, with 16 bases between them. This CDR3 comprises 15 residues. Written as DNA, the CDR3 is TGTGCCAGCAGTTCGGGGCAGGGGAGGGTCAATGAGCAGTTCTTC. It translates to CASSSGQGRVNEQFF.

This chain connects TRBV2 to TRBJ2-1, with TRBD1 as a possible D gene (6 bases). This CDR3 is 15 amino acids long. Between the trimmed V and J ends, which lost 4 bases and 2 bases, there was a span of 12 bases. Germline assignment: CDR1 SNHLY and CDR2 FYNNEI. CDR3 region: CASSGGRGAYNEQFF. For the CDR3, the DNA is TGTGCCAGCAGTGGGGGGCGAGGAGCCTACAATGAGCAGTTCTTC.

The chain joins TRBV5-5 to TRBJ2-3; D is ambiguous. V was shortened by 4 bases and J by 0 bases, with 18 bases between the two germline ends. The CDR3 is 17 residues long. CDR1 SGHKS and CDR2 YYEKEE come from the germline V gene (reference sequence). The chain's CDR3 is CASSQWGTDTSTDTQYF. The CDR3 bases are TGTGCCAGCAGCCAATGGGGAACAGACACTAGCACAGATACGCAGTATTTT.